This T cell receptor (beta chain) was retrieved from a study of blood T cell repertoires in COVID-19. As for the study in general: The analysed material was cDNA or gDNA that came from T cells, B-cell-depleted T cells, or PBMCs.

Study processing details: Reference gene primer amplification yielded estimated nucleated cell counts. The method was immunoSEQ multiplex PCR; TCRdb's version includes in-frame clones alone and lacks a portion of them. V and J calls and clone size come straight from that table; D and trimming were deduced from the DNA. The sample includes around 58,000 clones, approximately 90% of them seen just once. V lost 1 base to trimming and J lost 0 bases, with 14 bases between them. The CDR3 has 18 amino acids. The germline V gene has CDR1 SGHRS and CDR2 YFSETQ. The sequencing input was peripheral blood. The receptor was derived from a woman in her sixties or seventies with active or convalescent COVID-19. This rearrangement joins TRBV5-1 to TRBJ1-6; no firm D call. The CDR3 region has the DNA TGCGCCAGCAGCTTGCGAGGGATTCCCAGCTCCTATAATTCACCCCTCCACTTT. Its translation is CASSLRGIPSSYNSPLHF.